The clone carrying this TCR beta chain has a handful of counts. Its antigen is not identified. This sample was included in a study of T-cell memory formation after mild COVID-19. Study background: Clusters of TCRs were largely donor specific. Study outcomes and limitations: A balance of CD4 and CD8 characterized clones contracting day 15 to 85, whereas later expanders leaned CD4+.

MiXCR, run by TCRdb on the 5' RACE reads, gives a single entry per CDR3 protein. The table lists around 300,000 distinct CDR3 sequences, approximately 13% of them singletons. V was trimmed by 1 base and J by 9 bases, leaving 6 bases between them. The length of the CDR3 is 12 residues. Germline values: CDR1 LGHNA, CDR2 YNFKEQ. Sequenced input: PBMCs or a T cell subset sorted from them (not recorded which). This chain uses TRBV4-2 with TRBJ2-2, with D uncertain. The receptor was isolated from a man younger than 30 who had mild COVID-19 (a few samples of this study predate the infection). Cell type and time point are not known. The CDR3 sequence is CASSQGSWELFF. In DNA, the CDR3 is TGTGCCAGCAGCCAAGGCTCCTGGGAGCTGTTTTTT.